The present T cell receptor beta chain was sequenced within a study of blood T cell repertoires in COVID-19. Across the whole study: The analysed material was cDNA or gDNA that came from T cells, B-cell-depleted T cells, or PBMCs.

Source study methods: Estimated nucleated cell counts came from reference gene primer amplification. The assay was immunoSEQ multiplex PCR, and TCRdb's table has in-frame clones only and misses some. V and J calls and clone size are those listed in that table; D and trimming were worked out from the DNA. The sample yields around 140,000 clones, more than 75% seen once. V lost 5 bases to trimming and J lost 8 bases; unmatched junction nucleotides: 15. The germline V gene encodes CDR1 SGHVS and CDR2 FNYEAQ. There are 16 residues in the CDR3. The clonotype was recovered from a man aged 45-60 years who had recovered from COVID-19. The chain joins TRBV7-6 to TRBJ1-2; 9 bases line up with TRBD1. The sample comprised peripheral blood. In DNA form, the CDR3 reads TGTGCCAGCAGCGCAATAATAGGGACAGGGCAGCGAGGCTACACCTTC. Residues: CASSAIIGTGQRGYTF. The variable domain in full, completed from reference TRBV7-6 and TRBJ1-2, reads GAGVSQSPRYKVTKRGQDVALRCDPISGHVSLYWYRQALGQGPEFLTYFNYEAQQDKSGLPNDRFSAERPEGSISTLTIQRTEQRDSAMYRCASSAIIGTGQRGYTFGSGTRLTVV.